This T cell receptor beta chain is from a study of shared clonotypes between healthy human individuals (TCRdb year 2020). About the study as a whole: The cohort comprised a couple of women and a few men aged 18 to 49 years. To increase sequencing depth and limit assay-specific biases, TCR repertoire library preparation and sequencing were carried out by different laboratories using diverse techniques. For each donor, three plates each were used for CD4 naive and CD4 memory, two plates were used for CD8 naive, and one plate was used for CD8 memory. The study deeply sequenced blood TCR repertoires of about 5 healthy adults to estimate repertoire size and the extent of clonotype sharing between individuals. Each donor's leukapheresis produced roughly between about 0.9 and 9.5 billion PBMCs.

Using the deep immunoSEQ assay, TCR CDR3 regions were amplified from genomic DNA by multiplex PCR. Genomic DNA extracted from each cell subset was distributed evenly over all wells of several immunoSEQ 96-well plates, and each plate served as one replicate. For sorted subsets, around 0.2 ug of genomic DNA, equivalent to about 30,000 T cell genomes, went into each replicate PCR. Purified libraries were measured with a Qubit 3.0 fluorometer, size-checked on a Bioanalyzer 2100, and measured again with the KAPA Library Quantification kit. Every immunoSEQ 96-well plate was sequenced on a separate single-read 150-cycle Illumina NextSeq 550 flow cell. In the authors' own workflow: Because only junctional sequences without quality scores were contained in the immunoSEQ output, filtering matching that applied to full-length reads could not be performed. To assign V/J genes and CDR3, sequences were annotated using PyIR, a Python wrapper for IgBLAST v1.9, with IMGT germline references. Any read was removed if the V/J assignment was weak (E-value above 1e-6), the CDR3 was missing, or the read contained stop codons, out-of-frame junctions, or ambiguous translated residues. A V3J clonotype was defined by an identical inferred V gene, J gene, and CDR3 amino acid sequence. Percentage overlap between repertoires was computed as shared unique clonotypes divided by the size of the smaller repertoire. Three approaches were used to assess repertoire richness: RTK rarefaction, the Chao1 estimator, and Recon v2.1 estimates of unobserved clonotypes. Generation probabilities for all TCRbeta clonotypes obtained by the gDNA method from four donors were computed using OLGA. As stored in TCRdb, this immuneACCESS dataset retains in-frame rearrangements with V and J assigned. A fraction of the clones does not appear; measured against another copy, unresolved V genes explain less than half of the discrepancy, and the remainder lacks a known reason. The V and J calls and clone size are taken from that table; D and trimming were inferred from the DNA. For this sample there are around 1 million clones; roughly 72% appear just once. Of the sample, roughly 1.5% falls within the top ten clones.

Healthy HIV-negative adults with no recently reported acute infections or vaccinations were included as donors. Every donor was a Caucasian adult residing in Nashville, Tennessee, USA. Magnetic negative selection was used to enrich CD4+ T cells, after which naive cells were positively selected on CD45RA and the negative fraction became the memory subset. Blood was collected by leukapheresis, and PBMCs were isolated by Ficoll-Histopaque density gradient centrifugation and then cryopreserved in liquid nitrogen vapor phase. Purity and quantity of every magnetically sorted T cell population were checked by analytical flow cytometry. Genomic DNA was isolated from every sorted fraction and measured by UV absorbance on a Nanodrop 2000c. V sheds 9 bases and J sheds 1 base, leaving 12 bases between their ends. CDR1 and CDR2, looked up from the germline V gene (reference sequence), are LNHDA and SQIVND. The CDR3 covers 14 residues, taking in both the cysteine and the phenylalanine. Only the CDR3 part of the read is kept: 42 bases, read in frame from the first base.

As for this clone: This receptor's antigen is unknown. No per-base quality is available; no much larger clone lies one base away.

Broad study findings and their caveats: Rarefaction of sorted-subset datasets indicated incomplete sequencing despite the large sequencing depth. Pairwise subsampling indicated that sequencing depth was expected to affect the degree of clonotype sharing among donors. Sampling was limited to blood, and TCR repertoires in tissue likely differ from TCR repertoires in blood. Compared with non-shared clonotypes, clonotypes shared by all four sorted-subset donors had higher generation probabilities. Naive subsets generally had larger estimated clonotype richness than memory subsets. Because the study included a small number of donors, the genetic and exposure-history diversity represented was limited. Sharing across a few donors was observed for around 5% of naive CD4, around 3.5% of naive CD8, 2.3% of memory CD4, and roughly 0.4% of memory CD8 clonotypes.

The receptor was derived from a man aged 18 to 35 in good health. Sequencing input: memory CD4+ T cells sorted from blood. In the paper's terms, the cell subset or site label means: CD45RA-negative fraction. The rearranged chain carries TRBV19 and TRBJ2-2; a confident D gene designation cannot be given. Here is the DNA: TGTGCCAGCAGGTACCAAGGGAACACCGGGGAGCTGTTTTTT. This gives the protein CASRYQGNTGELFF.